This T cell receptor (beta chain) was captured by sequencing in a study of blood T cell repertoires in COVID-19. Study details: T cells, B-cell-depleted T cells, or PBMCs supplied cDNA or gDNA.

Clones were sequenced by immunoSEQ multiplex PCR, and TCRdb holds only the in-frame ones, with some missing. Here the sample spans about 360,000 clones, about 87% being singletons. With 1 base removed from V and 5 bases from J, the gap between germline ends came to 15 bases. Germline V gene lookup returns CDR1 MNHNS and CDR2 SASEGT. The CDR3 has 15 residues. The chain employs TRBV6-1 and TRBJ2-7, with D perhaps TRBD2 (5 bases). The clonotype comes from a human donor in a cohort sampled during active COVID-19. Sequenced material: peripheral blood. The CDR3 loop reads CASSEGPRGFHEQYF. In DNA, the CDR3 is TGTGCCAGCAGTGAAGGTCCCCGGGGATTTCACGAGCAGTACTTC.